A single sample gave rise to the 19 T cell receptor beta chains below, sequenced in a study of blood T cells in healthy people across ages. It was with a sample-barcoded 5' primer and a J-beta primer mix that a second PCR of roughly 7 to 12 cycles was run. TCRdb ran MiXCR on the 5' RACE reads and lists one entry per CDR3 protein. This sample has about 1,600,000 distinct CDR3 sequences, with 40% to 50% found just once. The sequenced material came from blood. The source is a young woman in good health.

This clonotype was recorded many times. This chain links TRBV5-1 with TRBJ2-5; TRBD1 is a possible D gene (6 bases). Germline V gives CDR1 SGHRS, CDR2 YFSETQ. Trimming left V 6 bases short and J 5 bases short, with 8 bases between. The CDR3 contains 11 residues. This CDR3 is CASTQGETQYF. In DNA form, the CDR3 reads TGCGCCAGCACCCAGGGGGAGACCCAGTACTTC.

There are a few counts of this clonotype. V is TRBV10-3 and J is TRBJ2-6; 12 bases map to TRBD2. V gave up 6 bases and J gave up 0 bases; unmatched junction bases: 3. Germline V gene sequence: CDR1 ENHRY, CDR2 SYGVKD. This CDR3 has 17 residues. This chain's CDR3 is CAIRPTSGSSGANVLTF. The CDR3 bases are TGTGCCATCAGACCGACTAGCGGGAGCTCTGGGGCCAACGTCCTGACTTTC.

The chain links TRBV5-1 to TRBJ2-5; TRBD2 aligns across 11 bases. This CDR3 comprises 16 residues. Germline CDR1 is SGHRS and CDR2 is YFSETQ. The ends lost 6 bases at V and 5 bases at J; junction bases unmatched: 12. The CDR3 bases are TGCGCCAGCAAACCCAGACTAGCGGGACGGTTGGAGACCCAGTACTTC. Translated, it gives CASKPRLAGRLETQYF. The whole variable domain, remainder taken from reference TRBV5-1 and TRBJ2-5, is KAGVTQTPRYLIKTRGQQVTLSCSPISGHRSVSWYQQTPGQGLQFLFEYFSETQRNKGNFPGRFSGRQFSNSRSEMNVSTLELGDSALYLCASKPRLAGRLETQYFGPGTRLLVL.

This clonotype was seen only a few times. The chain employs TRBV7-9 and TRBJ1-1; maybe TRBD1 (5 bases). V was shortened by 2 bases and J by 2 bases, with 12 bases between the two germline ends. There are 15 residues in the CDR3. Germline-derived CDR1 and CDR2 are SEHNR and FQNEAQ (reference sequence). The CDR3: CASSLSGSQNTEAFF. CDR3 DNA sequence: TGTGCCAGCAGCTTATCAGGGAGCCAAAACACTGAAGCTTTCTTT. Full variable domain (remainder filled in from reference TRBV7-9 and TRBJ1-1): DTGVSQNPRHKITKRGQNVTFRCDPISEHNRLYWYRQTLGQGPEFLTYFQNEAQLEKSRLLSDRFSAERPKGSFSTLEIQRTEQGDSAMYLCASSLSGSQNTEAFFGQGTRLTVV.

This clonotype was seen a few times. This may come from a read error, since a much larger clone is one base off. The genes are TRBV28 and TRBJ2-7, with unresolved D. The CDR3 covers 13 residues. V was clipped by 4 bases and J by 1 base, with 8 bases between them. Germline V gene data show CDR1 as MDHEN and CDR2 as SYDVKM. DNA of the CDR3: TGTGCCAGCAGTTGGGCCACATCCTACGAGCAGTACTTC. Amino acid sequence: CASSWATSYEQYF.

This clonotype was seen only a few times. V and J are TRBV27 and TRBJ1-1; 7 bases align to TRBD1. Germline trimming cut 1 base from V and 5 bases from J; bases unmatched to any gene: 4. The CDR3 is made up of 14 amino acids. Germline assignment: CDR1 MNHEY and CDR2 SMNVEV (reference sequence). CDR3 sequence (DNA): TGTGCCAGCAGTTTATTTGCAGGGGGGACTGAAGCTTTCTTT. This gives the protein CASSLFAGGTEAFF.

This clonotype came up a few times. The rearrangement links TRBV11-2 to TRBJ2-4; 7 nucleotides line up with TRBD1. The CDR3 contains 13 residues. With V trimmed by 5 bases and J by 4 bases, 2 bases remained unmatched. The germline gives CDR1 SGHAT, CDR2 FQNNGV. CDR3 nucleotides: TGTGCCAGCAGCCCGGGACAGAAAAACATTCAGTACTTC. This sequence encodes CASSPGQKNIQYF.

V and J are TRBV3-1 and TRBJ2-7, with D tentatively TRBD1 or TRBD2 (6 bases each). This CDR3 has 14 amino acids. The germline CDR1 and CDR2 sequences are LGHDT and YNNKEL (reference sequence). Trimming took 4 bases from V and 0 from J, leaving 10 bases between them. The CDR3: CASSPPGASYEQYF. CDR3 DNA sequence: TGTGCCAGCAGCCCCCCGGGGGCCTCCTACGAGCAGTACTTC.

There are a few counts of this clonotype. The rearrangement links TRBV7-8 to TRBJ1-1, with 8 bases lining up with TRBD1. Losses at the gene ends were 1 base for V and 6 bases for J; bases not matched to a gene: 7. Germline V lookup: CDR1 SGHVS, CDR2 FQNEAQ. CDR3 length equals 15 residues. CDR3 nucleotide sequence: TGTGCCAGCAGCTTAGAAGCAGGGGGCAGCGCTGAAGCTTTCTTT. Its protein is CASSLEAGGSAEAFF.

This clonotype was found a few times. V gene TRBV4-1 combines with J gene TRBJ2-1, with D perhaps TRBD1 or TRBD2 (5 bases each). The CDR3 covers 15 residues. Germline V lookup: CDR1 MGHRA, CDR2 YSYEKL. Trimming took 6 bases from V and 4 from J, leaving 16 bases between them. CDR3 residues: CASRRRGERYNEQFF. The CDR3 DNA follows: TGCGCCAGCAGGCGTAGAGGGGAACGGTACAATGAGCAGTTCTTC.

V usage is TRBV5-1 and J usage is TRBJ2-1, with TRBD2 matching 13 bases. Germline lookup yields CDR1 SGHRS and CDR2 YFSETQ. Trimming removed 3 bases from V and 6 bases from J; junction bases left unmatched: 6. The CDR3 runs to 16 residues. The CDR3: CASSSEGLAGVNEQFF. CDR3 DNA: TGCGCCAGCAGCTCGGAAGGACTAGCGGGGGTCAATGAGCAGTTCTTC.

This clonotype was picked up one time. The rearrangement joins TRBV5-1 to TRBJ1-1; no firm D call. V lost 4 bases, J lost 4 bases, and 14 bases lay in between. Germline CDR1 and CDR2: SGHRS and YFSETQ. This CDR3 is 14 amino acids long. The CDR3 reads CASSTWALSTEAFF. CDR3 nucleotides: TGCGCCAGCAGCACCTGGGCCTTGAGCACTGAAGCTTTCTTT.

This clonotype was picked up a small number of times. The rearrangement joins TRBV20-1 to TRBJ2-7; a possible D gene is TRBD2 (7 bases). V was pared by 5 bases and J by 3 bases, with 17 bases between. The CDR3 extends over 14 amino acids. The germline V gene encodes CDR1 DFQATT and CDR2 SNEGSKA (reference sequence). The CDR3 spells CSAPLGGGIYEQYF. Here the CDR3 DNA reads TGCAGTGCTCCCCTGGGAGGGGGTATCTACGAGCAGTACTTC.

The V gene is TRBV6-5, the J gene TRBJ1-1; 10 bases line up with TRBD1. Germline CDR1 is MNHEY and CDR2 is SVGAGI. The CDR3 has 15 residues. With V trimmed by 4 bases and J by 1 base, 3 bases remained unmatched. For the CDR3, the DNA is TGTGCCAGCAGTTTGACAGGGGGCGCGAACACTGAAGCTTTCTTT. Protein sequence: CASSLTGGANTEAFF.

In the case of this clonotype: A junction end diverges from the germline sequence, so it may reflect a read error. V usage is TRBV7-7 and J usage is TRBJ1-1; D is ambiguous. The CDR3 sequence is 13 residues long. The germline V gene encodes CDR1 SSHAT and CDR2 FNYEAQ (reference sequence). CDR3 in amino acids: CASSAQTNTEAFF. DNA for the CDR3: TGTGCTAGCAGCGCCCAGACGAACACTGAAGCTTTCTTT.

J is TRBJ2-7 and V is TRBV4-1; 7 positions match TRBD2. The CDR3 length is 14 residues. CDR1 and CDR2 from the germline V gene are MGHRA and YSYEKL. V dropped 3 bases and J dropped 3; count of bases not matched to a gene: 5. CDR3 region: CASSHTGGDYEQYF. CDR3 DNA: TGCGCCAGCAGCCATACGGGGGGAGACTACGAGCAGTACTTC.

This clonotype was counted between two and nine times. This rearrangement joins TRBV10-3 to TRBJ1-2, with D unresolved. Germline loops: CDR1 ENHRY, CDR2 SYGVKD. V lost 1 base and J lost 8, with 11 bases in between. The CDR3 spans 13 residues. CDR3 sequence: CAISELDVGGYTF. Written as DNA, the CDR3 is TGTGCCATCAGTGAGTTGGATGTCGGGGGCTACACCTTC.

This chain uses TRBV27 with TRBJ2-2; no clear D gene. This CDR3 region has 13 residues. CDR1 and CDR2 from the germline V gene are MNHEY and SMNVEV (reference sequence). V was clipped by 3 bases and J by 4 bases, with 6 bases between them. CDR3 in amino acids: CASSFRATGELFF. The CDR3 nucleotides are TGTGCCAGCAGTTTTAGGGCCACCGGGGAGCTGTTTTTT.

This chain connects TRBV20-1 to TRBJ1-1; a possible D gene is TRBD1 (6 bases). V was trimmed by 4 bases and J by 4 bases, leaving 10 bases between them. CDR1 and CDR2 (germline): DFQATT, SNEGSKA (reference sequence). The CDR3 runs 12 residues. The CDR3 is CSAKGVVTEAFF. The CDR3 DNA is TGCAGTGCTAAGGGGGTGGTCACTGAAGCTTTCTTT.